Below are 5 T cell receptor beta chains sequenced from a single sample in a study of T cells after yellow fever vaccination. TCRdb analysed the 5' RACE reads with MiXCR anew, one entry per CDR3 protein. The sample holds about 260,000 distinct CDR3 sequences, around 5.3% seen once. The sequencing here drew on CD4+ T cells sorted from PBMCs, taken on the day of the yellow fever booster vaccination. All receptors derive from a man younger than 30 who received the YFV17D yellow fever vaccine.

This chain links TRBV9 with TRBJ2-1, with D unresolved. CDR1 is SGDLS and CDR2 is YYNGEE in the germline V gene. Trimming pared 0 bases from V and 8 bases from J, leaving 9 bases between. This CDR3 region has 13 residues. In DNA, the CDR3 is TGTGCCAGCAGCGTAGTGTCAGGAGATGAGCAGTTCTTC. This codes for CASSVVSGDEQFF. The full variable domain, in which reference TRBV9 and TRBJ2-1 provide the parts outside the CDR3, is DSGVTQTPKHLITATGQRVTLRCSPRSGDLSVYWYQQSLDQGLQFLIQYYNGEERAKGNILERFSAQQFPDLHSELNLSSLELGDSALYFCASSVVSGDEQFFGPGTRLTVL.

The table lists this clonotype with a few counts. The rearrangement uses TRBV6-2 or TRBV6-3 and TRBJ2-5, with D perhaps matching TRBD2 (5 bases). V was shortened by 2 bases and J by 4 bases, with 11 bases between the two germline ends. Germline V gene sequence: CDR1 MNHEY, CDR2 SVGEGT. The CDR3 is 14 residues long. The CDR3 loop is CASSYTGWGETQYF. The CDR3 DNA reads as TGTGCCAGCAGTTACACGGGATGGGGAGAGACCCAGTACTTC.

This clonotype was counted many times. The rearrangement links TRBV27 to TRBJ2-3; 11 bases line up with TRBD2. Germline assignment: CDR1 MNHEY and CDR2 SMNVEV (reference sequence). The CDR3 contains 15 residues. V shed 6 bases and J 9 bases; nucleotides not matched to a gene: 11. The CDR3 DNA reads as TGTGCCAGCAGGCCAACTAGGGGACTAGCGGCAACGCAGTATTTT. It yields the protein CASRPTRGLAATQYF.

This clonotype was recorded many times. V is TRBV20-1 and J is TRBJ1-5, with D maybe TRBD1 (6 bases). This CDR3 region has 16 residues. With 5 bases removed from V and 2 bases from J, the gap between germline ends came to 19 bases. Germline V gene lookup returns CDR1 DFQATT and CDR2 SNEGSKA (reference sequence). The CDR3, as DNA: TGCAGTGCTGCCAGGTGGGGGCGTTTGGGCAATCAGCCCCAGCATTTT. Translating gives CSAARWGRLGNQPQHF.

The rearrangement links TRBV4-3 to TRBJ2-6, with 9 bases fitting TRBD1. This CDR3 has 19 amino acids. Germline V gene sequence: CDR1 LGHNA, CDR2 YSLEER. Trimming cost V 4 bases and J 1 base; bases outside gene matches: 11. In nucleotides, the CDR3 is TGCGCCAGCAGCCCCCTCCAGGGGACAGGGCTATCTGGGGCCAACGTCCTGACTTTC. Translated: CASSPLQGTGLSGANVLTF.